This T cell receptor beta chain originates from a study of shared clonotypes between healthy human individuals. Study-level information: Donors had three CD4 naive, three CD4 memory, two CD8 naive and one CD8 memory plate apiece.

Terminally differentiated effector memory CD45RA+ cells were excluded from the naive CD8 cells, which were CD45RO-negative and positively selected for CCR7. Germline assignment: CDR1 SNHLY and CDR2 FYNNEI. This CDR3 comprises 10 residues. V lost 9 bases to trimming and J lost 2 bases, with 3 bases between them. Deep level was the assay's run setting. Each cell subset's genomic DNA was divided evenly among several immunoSEQ plates. The sorted-subset replicate PCRs were given 200 ng DNA, which is approximately 30,000 T cell genomes. Clones were read by immunoSEQ multiplex PCR, and TCRdb kept only the in-frame ones, dropping some. The data hold 500,000 to 700,000 clones, with roughly 95% observed a single time.

J is TRBJ2-3 and V is TRBV2; D not certain. Sequenced input: naive CD8+ T cells sorted from blood. The receptor was derived from a woman in her twenties or thirties in good health. Here the CDR3 reads CARHTDTQYF. For the CDR3, the DNA is TGTGCCAGACACACAGATACGCAGTATTTT.